These 9 T cell receptor beta chains share one sample of origin, sequenced in a study of regulatory T cells in long-lasting Graves disease. Time point in this sample: newly diagnosed GD, antithyroid drugs for less than 3 months. RNA isolated from PBMCs was used to make the TCR library. To make TCR beta libraries, researchers used iRepertoire HTBI primers and Arm-PCR of CDR3 regions. MiXCR, run by TCRdb on the multiplex PCR reads, gives a single entry per CDR3 protein. Among under 450,000 distinct CDR3 sequences listed, roughly 15% were seen once. The same sample was also studied in work on T cells in Graves' hyperthyroidism and ophthalmopathy.

Source: peripheral blood mononuclear cells (PBMCs), taken at new diagnosis, from a patient treated with antithyroid drugs. These receptors all come from a woman younger than 30 with Graves disease.

This clonotype occurred many times. The chain recombines TRBV28 with TRBJ2-7, with TRBD1 identical over 7 bases. This CDR3 has 14 amino acids. Trimming took 4 bases from V and 10 from J; bases not matched to a gene: 13. Germline lookup yields CDR1 MDHEN and CDR2 SYDVKM. The CDR3 coding sequence is TGTGCCAGCAGTTCCGGACAGGCATCATCCCTCCAGTACTTC. Its protein product is CASSSGQASSLQYF.

This chain uses TRBV5-4 with TRBJ2-4; TRBD1 agrees at 8 bases. Germline V gene data show CDR1 as SGHNT and CDR2 as YYREEE (reference sequence). This CDR3 has 14 residues. J was trimmed by 3 bases and V by 4 bases; bases with no gene match: 3. In DNA form, the CDR3 reads TGTGCCAGCAGCCCCGGGACAGGCAAAAACATTCAGTACTTC. This encodes CASSPGTGKNIQYF.

This clonotype came up many times. The rearrangement joins TRBV6-1 to TRBJ1-5; 9 bases align to TRBD1. Germline loops: CDR1 MNHNS, CDR2 SASEGT. This CDR3 has 14 residues. V gave up 6 bases and J gave up 7 bases; unmatched junction bases: 7. CDR3 nucleotide sequence: TGTGCCAGCAGCTCCGGGACAGGGAGCCAGCCCCAGCATTTT. Its protein product is CASSSGTGSQPQHF.

As regards this clonotype: This likely comes from a read error, as the CDR3 has no conserved phenylalanine or tryptophan at its end. This chain connects TRBV11-2 to TRBJ1-1, with 9 bases matching TRBD1. The ends lost 5 bases at V and 2 bases at J; junction bases unmatched: 6. CDR1 is SGHAT, CDR2 FQNNGV, per germline. The CDR3 has 15 residues. The CDR3, as DNA: TGTGCCAGCAGCGCACAGGGGGCAGGAAACACTGAAGCTTTCCTT. Protein product: CASSAQGAGNTEAFL.

This clonotype has a handful of counts. This chain uses TRBV14 with TRBJ2-3; TRBD2 aligns across 10 bases. J was trimmed by 2 bases and V by 2 bases; bases with no gene match: 1. Germline CDR1 SGHDN, CDR2 FVKESK. The CDR3 sequence is 15 residues long. The CDR3 protein is CASSQSGRATDTQYF. The CDR3 nucleotides read TGTGCCAGCAGCCAAAGCGGGAGGGCCACAGATACGCAGTATTTT.

This clonotype appeared many times. The chain couples TRBV6-5 to TRBJ2-5; 10 bases map to TRBD1. V was clipped by 2 bases and J by 5 bases; unmatched bases: 11. The CDR3 has 17 residues. CDR1 is MNHEY, CDR2 SVGAGI, per germline. Written as DNA, the CDR3 is TGTGCCAGCAGTTACACCGACCCGGGACAGGGGAGGGAGACCCAGTACTTC. Translation: CASSYTDPGQGRETQYF.

The rearrangement joins TRBV14 to TRBJ2-7, with D perhaps TRBD1 (5 bases). Germline lookup yields CDR1 SGHDN and CDR2 FVKESK. Trimming removed 5 bases from V and 3 bases from J, with 20 bases in between. CDR3 size: 16 residues. The CDR3 sequence is CASSSTRFFQGYEQYF. In nucleotides, the CDR3 is TGTGCCAGCAGCTCAACAAGGTTTTTTCAGGGCTACGAGCAGTACTTC.

At least ten counts were recorded for this clonotype. The V gene is TRBV5-1, the J gene TRBJ2-1; D is possibly TRBD1 or TRBD2 (5 bases each). Germline V gives CDR1 SGHRS, CDR2 YFSETQ. The CDR3 is 14 residues long. Deletions cut 4 bases from V and 7 bases from J, with 15 bases between. The CDR3 DNA is TGCGCCAGCAGCGGGGGTTCCCAGCGGAATGAGCAGTTCTTC. This codes for CASSGGSQRNEQFF.

This clonotype came up many times. The gene calls are TRBV20-1 and TRBJ2-1; D is uncertain. Looked up from germline, CDR1 is DFQATT and CDR2 is SNEGSKA (reference sequence). This CDR3 has 16 amino acids. V was cut by 0 bases and J by 0 bases, with 12 bases left in between. CDR3 in DNA: TGCAGTGCTAGAGATGGTTTAGCCCTCTCCTACAATGAGCAGTTCTTC. It encodes CSARDGLALSYNEQFF.